This entry concerns a single TCR beta chain. Its target is unknown. Germline CDR1 and CDR2: SEHNR and FQNEAQ (reference sequence). The V gene end was trimmed by 3 bases and the J gene end by 0 bases; junction bases not matched to a gene: 4. CDR3 length equals 16 residues. Sorting of CD4+ cells into CD25+CD127- cells was carried out for roughly 5 patients. Sorting of CD4+ and CD8+ T cells was performed on PBMCs. The data were obtained in a study of CD8+ T cells in alopecia areata. Extracted RNA was reverse transcribed into cDNA, the sequencing template. The assay was immunoSEQ multiplex PCR, and TCRdb's table has in-frame clones only and misses some. The table includes some 8,000 clones, just over 70% detected once. Broader study findings: Greater clonality was observed in lesional scalp samples, especially alopecia totalis/universalis, versus normal scalp.

The sample was CD4+ Tregs sorted from blood. The clonotype originates from a human donor with alopecia areata. The V gene is TRBV7-9, the J gene TRBJ2-1, with 8 bases that match TRBD1. The CDR3 DNA is TGTGCCAGCAGCTTTCGGACAGGGATCTCCTACAATGAGCAGTTCTTC. Residues: CASSFRTGISYNEQFF.